Detailed here is one TCR beta chain. This sample stems from a study of T cells in Graves' hyperthyroidism and ophthalmopathy. Germline V gene data show CDR1 as LNHDA and CDR2 as SQIVND (reference sequence). Trimming shortened V by 0 bases and J by 7 bases, and 0 bases separated the two germline ends. The CDR3 is 10 residues long. Amplification targeted TCR beta CDR3 regions from RNA transcripts. HTBI primers were the set used in a first-round RT-PCR of the TCR CDR3. From the multiplex PCR reads, TCRdb called clonotypes with MiXCR, one entry per CDR3 protein. The table shows about 34,000 distinct CDR3 sequences, with around 50% occurring only once.

The gene calls are TRBV19 and TRBJ1-2, with D hard to call. This TCR derives from a woman between 35 and 50 years old with Graves' ophthalmopathy. The material sequenced was blood. The DNA for the CDR3 is TGTGCCAGTAGTATAGATGGCTACACCTTC. As protein: CASSIDGYTF.